This passage covers 13 T cell receptor beta chains from one sample sequenced in a study of OX40 agonist ivuxolimab in advanced cancers. Libraries were constructed by the immunoSEQ multiplex PCR assay. TCRdb retrieved this table from immuneACCESS and kept in-frame rearrangements only. Not all clones are present; in checked studies, unresolved V genes account for under half, and no reason is known for the remainder. This sample lists roughly 75,000 clones; around 83% were detected once. The top ten clonotypes cover roughly 0.76% of the sample. Sequences were derived from CD4+ or CD8+ T cells sorted from blood, sampled in a trial of the OX40 agonist ivuxolimab. Receptors originate from an adult with an advanced solid tumor such as melanoma, head and neck, liver or kidney cancer.

The genes are TRBV27 and TRBJ2-3, with D possibly TRBD2 on 6 matching bases. The CDR3 runs to 14 residues. The germline V and J ends were trimmed by 7 bases and 8 bases, with 19 bases remaining between them. CDR1 and CDR2 (germline): MNHEY, SMNVEV (reference sequence). Here the CDR3 reads CASTPGLKRGTQYF. CDR3 coding DNA: TGTGCCAGCACCCCGGGACTTAAAAGGGGTACGCAGTATTTT.

This CDR3 reads CASSWNDRAQPQHF. The CDR3 DNA is TGTGCCAGCAGTTGGAACGACAGGGCTCAGCCCCAGCATTTT. The chain combines TRBV6-1 with TRBJ1-5; TRBD1 agrees at 7 bases. Germline loops: CDR1 MNHNS, CDR2 SASEGT. The CDR3 has 14 residues. The junction had 7 bases not matched to a gene; V was cut back by 5 bases and J by 6 bases.

J is TRBJ1-1 and V is TRBV5-1; D is possibly TRBD1 (5 bases). The CDR3 has 16 amino acids. The V and J ends lost 0 bases and 1 base respectively, with 13 bases between them. Looked up from germline, CDR1 is SGHRS and CDR2 is YFSETQ. The CDR3: CASSLGRGLSNTEAFF. CDR3 nucleotide sequence: TGCGCCAGCAGCTTGGGTCGGGGACTTTCGAACACTGAAGCTTTCTTT.

This chain connects TRBV28 to TRBJ1-1, with D maybe TRBD1 (5 bases). Germline CDR1 is MDHEN and CDR2 is SYDVKM. The CDR3 is 12 amino acids. Trimming shortened V by 2 bases and J by 5 bases, and 6 bases separated the two germline ends. The CDR3 DNA is TGTGCCAGCAGTTTACGGGGGACTGAAGCTTTCTTT. Protein: CASSLRGTEAFF.

Only a few counts were recorded for this clone. The chain combines TRBV4-2 with TRBJ2-7, with 16 nucleotides matching TRBD2. The V gene's germline CDR1 is LGHNA and CDR2 YNFKEQ. The CDR3 has 16 amino acids. V was clipped by 4 bases and J by 4 bases; unmatched bases: 4. The CDR3 sequence is CASSLGLAGGQYEQYF. The DNA for the CDR3 is TGTGCCAGCAGCCTGGGACTAGCGGGGGGGCAATACGAGCAGTACTTC.

The table lists this clone with a count of one. The gene calls are TRBV30 and TRBJ1-2; possible D gene TRBD1, 5 bases. CDR3 size: 14 residues. Germline assignment: CDR1 GTSNPN and CDR2 SVGIG (reference sequence). The V gene lost 2 bases and the J gene lost 4 bases, with 14 bases spanning the gap. Here the CDR3 reads CAWSSGRVGYGYTF. The CDR3 DNA reads as TGTGCCTGGAGTTCGGGCAGGGTCGGCTATGGCTACACCTTC.

The chain links TRBV5-6 to TRBJ2-1; 11 bases line up with TRBD2. The CDR3 runs to 16 residues. Trimming cost V 5 bases and J 5 bases; bases outside gene matches: 9. Germline values: CDR1 SGHDT, CDR2 YYEEEE. CDR3 in DNA: TGTGCCAGCAGTGGGGGGACTAGCGGACAAAACAATGAGCAGTTCTTC. Amino acid sequence: CASSGGTSGQNNEQFF.

The rearrangement uses TRBV5-1 and TRBJ2-7; D tentatively reads TRBD1 or TRBD2 (6 bases each). The CDR3 totals 14 residues. Germline lookup yields CDR1 SGHRS and CDR2 YFSETQ. The V end lost 4 bases, the J end lost 0 bases, and 11 bases lay between the germline ends. The CDR3 protein is CASSAGQDSYEQYF. The DNA of the CDR3 is TGCGCCAGCAGCGCGGGACAAGACTCCTACGAGCAGTACTTC.

CDR3 DNA: TGTGCCAGTAGTGAGGGGCACTCGACCTCTGGAAACACCATATATTTT. Protein product: CASSEGHSTSGNTIYF. The chain recombines TRBV19 with TRBJ1-3; perhaps TRBD1 as D (5 bases). The V end lost 5 bases, the J end lost 0 bases, and 14 bases lay between the germline ends. The V gene's germline CDR1 is LNHDA and CDR2 SQIVND (reference sequence). This CDR3 has 16 amino acids.

CDR3 region: CASSLEQGNIQYF. The CDR3 DNA sequence: TGCGCCAGCAGCTTGGAACAGGGAAACATTCAGTACTTC. The chain recombines TRBV5-1 with TRBJ2-4; tentatively, D is TRBD1 (6 bases). V was cut by 0 bases and J by 6 bases, with 7 bases left in between. Germline-derived CDR1 and CDR2 are SGHRS and YFSETQ. The CDR3 runs to 13 residues.

The gene calls are TRBV10-3 and TRBJ1-1; 7 bases align to TRBD1. The trim removed 6 bases at V and 10 bases at J, leaving 14 bases unmatched. The CDR3 covers 14 residues. Per the germline V gene, CDR1 is ENHRY and CDR2 is SYGVKD. Here the CDR3 DNA reads TGTGCCATCAGACGGGACAGTACGACTGCCGGAGCTTTCTTT. Its translation: CAIRRDSTTAGAFF.

This clone was seen only a few times. The V and J genes are TRBV7-3 and TRBJ2-3; TRBD2 matches 7 bases. The CDR3 runs to 14 residues. V dropped 1 base and J dropped 4; count of bases not matched to a gene: 2. Germline V CDR1 and CDR2: SGHTA, FQGTGA. The CDR3 nucleotides read TGTGCCAGCAGCTTAAACGGGAGGTCAGATACGCAGTATTTT. As protein: CASSLNGRSDTQYF.

The V and J genes are TRBV28 and TRBJ2-1; 12 positions agree with TRBD2. The V and J ends lost 5 bases and 13 bases, in that order; junction bases with no gene match: 12. CDR3 size: 15 residues. Germline CDR1 is MDHEN and CDR2 is SYDVKM. This CDR3 is CASSPRLAGVGSQFF. The CDR3 DNA is TGTGCCAGCAGTCCCAGACTAGCGGGGGTTGGTTCCCAGTTCTTC.